Below, one T cell receptor beta chain is given with its context. What it recognizes is unknown. The data derive from a study of shared clonotypes between healthy human individuals. As for the study in general: Every donor yielded three CD4 naive, three CD4 memory, two CD8 naive and one CD8 memory plate. Study results and caveats: The diversity represented, both genetic and in exposure history, was limited by few donors.

CD45RA+ naive and CD45RA-negative memory subsets were separated from CD4+ cells. Generated by immunoSEQ multiplex PCR, the TCRdb table keeps only in-frame clones and is missing some. The sample includes around 1,100,000 clones, roughly 80% of them seen just once. The clonotype was recovered from a man in his late teens or twenties in good health. Some clones in this sample may be carry-over from other donors' samples. The sequenced sample consisted of memory CD4+ T cells from PBMCs. The subset denotes: CD45RA-negative fraction.

The DNA for the CDR3 is TGTGCCAGCAGCCCTCCCGGAGCCTGGCGTAGGTACTTC. Amino acids: CASSPPGAWRRYF. This chain links TRBV6-5 with TRBJ2-7; D remains unclear. The CDR3 loop spans 13 amino acids. CDR1 MNHEY and CDR2 SVGAGI come from the germline V gene. Trimming shortened V by 6 bases and J by 12 bases, and 21 bases separated the two germline ends.